This TCR beta chain emerged from a study of T cells in Graves' hyperthyroidism and ophthalmopathy. As for this clonotype: Its antigen is as yet unknown.

Amplified TCR beta CDR3 regions came from RNA transcripts. The HTBI set primed first-round TCR CDR3 RT-PCR. TCRdb used MiXCR to reprocess the multiplex PCR reads, holding one entry per CDR3 protein. The repertoire includes hundreds of thousands of distinct CDR3 sequences, roughly 14% of them detected once, and around 23% sits in the top ten. Whole-study findings and limits: In simple terms, a model built on 13 V-J features told ophthalmopathy apart from stable hyperthyroidism. Most clonotypes expanded in thyroid above 0.001 were likewise present in blood.

Hyperthyroidism was newly diagnosed in patients aged 18 to 65 (duration under 2 months). This sequence originates from a woman in her twenties or thirties with Graves' hyperthyroidism. The sample taken for sequencing was blood.

In nucleotides, the CDR3 is TGTGCCTGGAGGGGTGTTATGGGACTAGCGGGAGGGGTGTCGCAGTTCTTC. Its protein product is CAWRGVMGLAGGVSQFF. This chain links TRBV30 with TRBJ2-1; 16 nucleotides agree with TRBD2. Losses at the gene ends were 3 bases for V and 12 bases for J; bases not matched to a gene: 14. The CDR3 length is 17 residues. Per germline, CDR1 GTSNPN and CDR2 SVGIG (reference sequence).